This T cell receptor (beta chain) came from a study of blood T cell repertoires in COVID-19. Trimming removed 6 bases from V and 5 bases from J; junction bases left unmatched: 4. The CDR3 is made up of 13 amino acids. From germline, CDR1 is MRHNA and CDR2 SNTAGT. Some clones are missing from TCRdb's copy, which holds only in-frame ones; the method was immunoSEQ multiplex PCR. Of about 130,000 clones in the sample, roughly 84% were seen once. This TCR derives from a woman in her thirties who had recovered from COVID-19. V is TRBV6-4 and J is TRBJ1-1; 9 bases are a match to TRBD1. Material for sequencing was peripheral blood. The CDR3 bases are TGTGCCAGCAGGGGACAGGGAGATACTGAAGCTTTCTTT. Its protein product is CASRGQGDTEAFF.